Presented here are 22 T cell receptor beta chains from one specimen sequenced in a study of T cells after somatic rescue of genetic block. Clones were read by immunoSEQ multiplex PCR, and TCRdb kept only the in-frame ones, dropping some. Of around 8,100 clones listed, over 70% are singletons. Input material: peripheral blood mononuclear cells (PBMCs). The receptors originated from a boy aged 5 to 17.

The J gene is TRBJ2-1, the V gene TRBV11-3; D may be TRBD1 (6 bases). The germline gives CDR1 SGHNT, CDR2 YENEEA. The germline V and J ends were trimmed by 5 bases and 2 bases, with 10 bases remaining between them. This CDR3 is 14 amino acids long. The CDR3 bases are TGTGCCAGCAGCCCAGGGGCAACCTACAATGAGCAGTTCTTC. It yields the protein CASSPGATYNEQFF.

The chain employs TRBV27 and TRBJ2-1; D is perhaps TRBD1 (5 bases). The CDR3 has 14 residues. Per germline, CDR1 MNHEY and CDR2 SMNVEV (reference sequence). V was pared by 6 bases and J by 3 bases, with 12 bases between. The CDR3 bases are TGTGCCAGCAGCTACAGGTTCCTCTACAATGAGCAGTTCTTC. Residues: CASSYRFLYNEQFF.

This clone was recorded once. V and J are TRBV14 and TRBJ2-5; no clear D gene. Trimming cost V 6 bases and J 7 bases, with 15 bases left between them. Germline lookup yields CDR1 SGHDN and CDR2 FVKESK. This CDR3 is 13 amino acids long. CDR3 loop: CASSQLTRRTQYF. For the CDR3, the DNA is TGTGCCAGCAGTCAGTTAACGAGGAGGACCCAGTACTTC. Full variable domain (rest looked up from reference TRBV14 and TRBJ2-5): EAGVTQFPSHSVIEKGQTVTLRCDPISGHDNLYWYRRVMGKEIKFLLHFVKESKQDESGMPNNRFLAERTGGTYSTLKVQPAELEDSGVYFCASSQLTRRTQYFGPGTRLLVL.

V is TRBV18 and J is TRBJ2-1; D gene unclear. Trimming cost V 7 bases and J 0 bases, with 7 bases left between them. Looked up from germline, CDR1 is KGHSH and CDR2 is LQKENI. This CDR3 region has 13 residues. CDR3 amino acids: CASLNSSYNEQFF. The CDR3 DNA is TGTGCCAGCTTGAATAGCTCCTACAATGAGCAGTTCTTC.

V and J are TRBV7-9 and TRBJ2-1; D is uncertain. The CDR3 spans 12 residues. The V gene's germline CDR1 is SEHNR and CDR2 FQNEAQ (reference sequence). V was shortened by 5 bases and J by 8 bases, with 10 bases between the two germline ends. As DNA, the CDR3 is TGTGCCAGCAGCACAACCCCGCATGAGCAGTTCTTC. This codes for CASSTTPHEQFF.

This chain connects TRBV11-3 to TRBJ2-1, with 8 bases matching TRBD2. This CDR3 is built from 15 residues. After removal of 8 bases from V and 0 bases from J, the junction contained 6 bases not matched to a gene. The V gene's germline CDR1 is SGHNT and CDR2 YENEEA. CDR3 sequence: CASAPSGSSYNEQFF. The CDR3 nucleotides read TGTGCCAGCGCACCCAGCGGGAGCTCCTACAATGAGCAGTTCTTC.

The CDR3 loop is CASSSHGGYTF. In DNA, the CDR3 is TGTGCCAGCAGTTCCCACGGCGGCTACACCTTC. This chain joins TRBV28 and TRBJ1-2; D not certain. The length of the CDR3 is 11 residues. Germline-derived CDR1 and CDR2 are MDHEN and SYDVKM. V lost 4 bases and J lost 8, with 8 bases in between.

The chain joins TRBV10-3 to TRBJ2-5; possibly TRBD1 for D (6 bases). Trimming removed 6 bases at V and 2 bases at J, with 13 bases between. Germline values: CDR1 ENHRY, CDR2 SYGVKD. The CDR3 is 14 residues long. The CDR3 bases are TGTGCCATCAGAGCTGGACAGACGCAAGAGACCCAGTACTTC. Protein sequence: CAIRAGQTQETQYF.

Here the CDR3 reads CASSGQGARKGYTF. CDR3 sequence (DNA): TGTGCCAGCAGTGGGCAGGGCGCTAGAAAGGGCTACACCTTC. The chain is built from TRBV2 and TRBJ1-2; a weak D match, TRBD1 (5 bases). Trimming left V 4 bases short and J 8 bases short, with 17 bases between. The CDR3 contains 14 residues. CDR1 and CDR2 (germline): SNHLY, FYNNEI.

The gene calls are TRBV28 and TRBJ2-7; a possible D gene is TRBD1 (6 bases). CDR1 is MDHEN and CDR2 is SYDVKM in the germline V gene. The V gene lost 10 bases and the J gene lost 5 bases, with 18 bases spanning the gap. The CDR3 spans 13 residues. The CDR3 DNA follows: TGTGCCACCCGGGACACCTCGTCGGACGAGCAGTACTTC. It yields the protein CATRDTSSDEQYF.

This chain connects TRBV18 to TRBJ2-1; 9 bases fit TRBD2. CDR1 and CDR2 (germline): KGHSH, LQKENI. The CDR3 has 15 amino acids. V shed 3 bases and J 2 bases; nucleotides not matched to a gene: 2. The CDR3 sequence is CASSPASGTYNEQFF. In nucleotides, the CDR3 is TGTGCCAGCTCACCGGCTAGCGGGACCTACAATGAGCAGTTCTTC.

The table lists this clone with a few counts. This rearrangement joins TRBV7-9 to TRBJ2-2; a weak D match, TRBD1 (6 bases). The CDR3 extends over 14 amino acids. Trimming removed 2 bases from V and 6 bases from J, with 10 bases in between. From germline, CDR1 is SEHNR and CDR2 FQNEAQ (reference sequence). CDR3 DNA: TGTGCCAGCAGCTTACTGCAGGGGTCCGGGGAGCTGTTTTTT. Protein product: CASSLLQGSGELFF.

The rearrangement uses TRBV2 and TRBJ2-2; D may be TRBD1 or TRBD2 (5 bases each). Germline V CDR1 and CDR2: SNHLY, FYNNEI. This CDR3 comprises 15 residues. The germline V and J ends were trimmed by 6 bases and 5 bases, with 16 bases remaining between them. The chain's CDR3 is CASSGHPRETGELFF. The CDR3 DNA follows: TGTGCCAGCAGCGGACACCCCAGGGAGACCGGGGAGCTGTTTTTT.

The chain combines TRBV5-1 with TRBJ1-2, with D unclear. The CDR3 has 15 residues. The germline CDR1 and CDR2 sequences are SGHRS and YFSETQ. The V and J ends lost 0 bases and 3 bases respectively, with 12 bases between them. This chain's CDR3 is CASSLEGNRDYGYTF. The DNA of the CDR3 is TGCGCCAGCAGCTTGGAGGGCAATAGGGACTATGGCTACACCTTC.

This chain connects TRBV11-1 to TRBJ2-7; TRBD1 agrees at 8 bases. The J segment lost 2 bases and the V segment lost 5 bases, leaving 8 bases of the junction unmatched. CDR1 is SGHAT and CDR2 is FQDESV in the germline V gene (reference sequence). This CDR3 contains 15 residues. CDR3 DNA sequence: TGTGCCAGCAGCGTACAGGGGGTCGGTACCTACGAGCAGTACTTC. As protein: CASSVQGVGTYEQYF. Full variable domain (outside the CDR3, taken from reference TRBV11-1 and TRBJ2-7): EAEVAQSPRYKITEKSQAVAFWCDPISGHATLYWYRQILGQGPELLVQFQDESVVDDSQLPKDRFSAERLKGVDSTLKIQPAELGDSAMYLCASSVQGVGTYEQYFGPGTRLTVT.

This CDR3 is CASRAGNTEAFF. CDR3 DNA sequence: TGTGCCAGCAGGGCCGGGAACACTGAAGCTTTCTTT. V and J are TRBV28 and TRBJ1-1; no clear D gene. Trimming left V 6 bases short and J 1 base short, with 6 bases between. Germline CDR1 reads MDHEN; CDR2 reads SYDVKM. The CDR3 totals 12 residues.

The chain joins TRBV18 to TRBJ2-7; 14 bases line up with TRBD2. CDR1 is KGHSH and CDR2 is LQKENI in the germline V gene. Losses at the gene ends were 5 bases for V and 5 bases for J; bases not matched to a gene: 5. The CDR3 consists of 15 residues. The CDR3 loop reads CASSSGLAGGDEQYF. The CDR3 nucleotides are TGTGCCAGCTCATCAGGACTAGCGGGGGGCGACGAGCAGTACTTC. Filled out from reference TRBV18 and TRBJ2-7, the complete variable domain reads NAGVMQNPRHLVRRRGQEARLRCSPMKGHSHVYWYRQLPEEGLKFMVYLQKENIIDESGMPKERFSAEFPKEGPSILRIQQVVRGDSAAYFCASSSGLAGGDEQYFGPGTRLTVT.

This chain uses TRBV14 with TRBJ2-3, with D maybe TRBD2 (5 bases). CDR1 is SGHDN and CDR2 is FVKESK in the germline V gene. V was pared by 5 bases and J by 7 bases, with 22 bases between. CDR3 size: 16 residues. This CDR3 is CASSYRAEAMRNTQYF. The CDR3 region has the DNA TGTGCCAGCAGCTATCGGGCGGAGGCAATGAGAAATACGCAGTATTTT.

The chain carries TRBV5-1 and TRBJ2-3; D unresolved. The CDR3 length is 17 residues. Germline V gives CDR1 SGHRS, CDR2 YFSETQ. Trimming shortened V by 5 bases and J by 2 bases, and 21 bases separated the two germline ends. CDR3 nucleotides: TGCGCCAGCAGATCGGACCCGGCGGCTATCAACACAGATACGCAGTATTTT. The encoded protein is CASRSDPAAINTDTQYF.

This clone was observed a few times. The chain has TRBV4-2 and TRBJ2-7, with 11 bases identical to TRBD2. Looked up from germline, CDR1 is LGHNA and CDR2 is YNFKEQ. Trimming took 0 bases from V and 6 from J; bases not matched to a gene: 4. The CDR3 spans 15 residues. CDR3 region: CASSQESLAGGEQYF. CDR3 nucleotides: TGTGCCAGCAGCCAAGAATCCCTAGCGGGAGGCGAGCAGTACTTC.

This clone was counted a single time. The V call is TRBV7-9, the J call TRBJ2-3; D is undetermined. This CDR3 spans 11 amino acids. Germline V gene data show CDR1 as SEHNR and CDR2 as FQNEAQ (reference sequence). Trimming stripped 5 bases from V and 4 bases from J, with 4 bases between. The CDR3 protein is CASSPPDTQYF. CDR3 DNA: TGTGCCAGCAGCCCTCCAGATACGCAGTATTTT.

This chain connects TRBV5-1 to TRBJ2-2; D gene uncertain. There are 13 residues in the CDR3. V was cut by 3 bases and J by 6 bases, with 9 bases left in between. The germline gives CDR1 SGHRS, CDR2 YFSETQ. This chain's CDR3 is CASSSQAAGELFF. The CDR3 nucleotides read TGCGCCAGCAGCTCTCAGGCGGCCGGGGAGCTGTTTTTT.